The 7 T cell receptor beta chains reported below all come from one sample, sequenced in a study of response to subunit inactivated influenza vaccine (dated 2018 in TCRdb). The method was RT-PCR. For sequencing, an Illumina HiSeq 2500 was employed. The public sequencing data were trimmed at Q25 with fastp and processed into clonotypes with MiXCR by TCRdb, which kept only in-frame beta chains. CDR3 protein sequences are deduplicated, and each keeps its most common genes and DNA. The sample has hundreds of thousands of distinct CDR3 sequences on record, around 15% of them singletons. 7.6% of the sample is held by the ten biggest clonotypes. The material sequenced was PBMCs from blood, taken less than 15 days before vaccination. All receptors come from a man aged 50-60 years who received an inactivated influenza vaccine. Donor details come from another sample of the same person, matched by shared clones.

This clonotype appeared a few times. CDR3 residues: CASSFSREGADTQYF. The CDR3, as DNA: TGTGCCAGCAGTTTCTCGCGGGAGGGGGCAGATACGCAGTATTTT. This sequence joins TRBV12-3 or TRBV12-4 and TRBJ2-3; 9 bases are a match to TRBD2. The CDR3 sequence is 15 residues long. The V gene end was trimmed by 3 bases and the J gene end by 4 bases; junction bases not matched to a gene: 5.

This clonotype was seen more than once but under ten times. The V gene is TRBV20-1, the J gene TRBJ2-7; 8 positions agree with TRBD1. The CDR3 length is 14 residues. With V trimmed by 4 bases and J by 3 bases, 8 bases remained unmatched. Per the germline V gene, CDR1 is DFQATT and CDR2 is SNEGSKA (reference sequence). CDR3 region: CSATDRDRLYEQYF. The CDR3, as DNA: TGCAGTGCTACCGATCGGGACAGGCTCTACGAGCAGTACTTC.

This clonotype was counted a few times. The J gene is TRBJ1-2, the V gene TRBV18, with D unresolved. Germline-derived CDR1 and CDR2 are KGHSH and LQKENI. Trimming shortened V by 0 bases and J by 4 bases, and 9 bases separated the two germline ends. The CDR3 length is 14 residues. The DNA of the CDR3 is TGTGCCAGCTCACCACCGGCAACGGCCTATGGCTACACCTTC. Its translation: CASSPPATAYGYTF. Based on the CDR3 plus reference TRBV18 and TRBJ1-2, the full variable domain is NAGVMQNPRHLVRRRGQEARLRCSPMKGHSHVYWYRQLPEEGLKFMVYLQKENIIDESGMPKERFSAEFPKEGPSILRIQQVVRGDSAAYFCASSPPATAYGYTFGSGTRLTVV.

CDR3 protein: CASSFMTVQETQYF. The CDR3, as DNA: TGTGCCAGCAGCTTTATGACGGTACAAGAGACCCAGTACTTC. This sequence joins TRBV11-2 and TRBJ2-5; D remains unclear. Trimming cost V 3 bases and J 2 bases, with 10 bases left between them. Germline V gene sequence: CDR1 SGHAT, CDR2 FQNNGV. The CDR3 is made up of 14 amino acids.

This sequence joins TRBV4-3 and TRBJ1-3; maybe TRBD1 (6 bases). The CDR3 sequence is 17 residues long. The ends were cut back, 1 base at V and 2 bases at J, with 15 bases in the middle. The V gene's germline CDR1 is LGHNA and CDR2 YSLEER. CDR3 loop: CASSQGYKGHPGNTIYF. The CDR3 nucleotides are TGCGCCAGCAGCCAAGGCTATAAGGGACATCCTGGAAACACCATATATTTT.

The V call is TRBV7-3, the J call TRBJ2-5, with 7 bases that match TRBD1. The CDR3 is made up of 12 amino acids. V trimming: 4 bases; J trimming: 9 bases; junction bases outside the gene matches: 5. Germline-derived CDR1 and CDR2 are SGHTA and FQGTGA. The CDR3 here is CASSSGQPPQYF. In DNA form, the CDR3 reads TGTGCCAGCAGCTCGGGACAGCCGCCCCAGTACTTC. Full variable domain (remainder filled in from reference TRBV7-3 and TRBJ2-5): GAGVSQTPSNKVTEKGKYVELRCDPISGHTALYWYRQSLGQGPEFLIYFQGTGAADDSGLPNDRFFAVRPEGSVSTLKIQRTERGDSAVYLCASSSGQPPQYFGPGTRLLVL.

V and J are TRBV15 and TRBJ1-5; D remains unclear. Germline values: CDR1 LNHNV, CDR2 YYDKDF (reference sequence). Deletions cut 1 base from V and 3 bases from J, with 10 bases between. The CDR3 has 15 amino acids. DNA of the CDR3: TGTGCCACCAGCAGAGCCCCAGCCTCCAATCAGCCCCAGCATTTT. Translated: CATSRAPASNQPQHF.